Listed here is a single T cell receptor beta chain. Clones were sequenced by immunoSEQ multiplex PCR, and TCRdb holds only the in-frame ones, with some missing. The table lists about 77,000 clones, over 75% of them singletons, with around 0.7% in the top ten. The data originate from a study of OX40 agonist ivuxolimab in advanced cancers. Trimming took off 2 bases at V and 2 bases at J, with 11 bases between the two ends. Germline CDR1 SGHTA, CDR2 FQGTGA. The CDR3 covers 15 residues. The chain links TRBV7-3 to TRBJ2-3, with D maybe TRBD1 (5 bases). The TCR comes from an adult with an advanced solid tumor such as melanoma, head and neck, liver or kidney cancer. Sample: CD4+ or CD8+ T cells sorted from blood, taken in a trial of the OX40 agonist ivuxolimab. The CDR3 spells CASSLEGVFTDTQYF. Here the CDR3 DNA reads TGTGCCAGCAGCTTAGAAGGGGTTTTCACAGATACGCAGTATTTT.